A selection of T cell receptor beta chains follows, all from one sample in a study of shared clonotypes between healthy human individuals. Data came from immunoSEQ multiplex PCR; TCRdb stores just in-frame clones and leaves some out. This sample has hundreds of thousands of clones, with around 74% found just once. Input material: memory CD4+ T cells sorted from blood. These receptors were taken from a man aged 25-45 years in good health. The CDR3 runs from the conserved cysteine through the conserved F or W. D genes are given only for firm matches. The listing skips clone size in some rows; elsewhere it reads once, few, many or a size class.

CDR3aa,CDR3nt,d_gene,v_gene,abundance,len,j_gene
CASSLTPGQGRRAFF,TGTGCCAGCAGCTTAACACCGGGACAGGGGAGGCGGGCTTTCTTT,TRBD1,TRBV11-2,.,15,TRBJ1-1
CASSLKGVPYEQYF,TGTGCCAGCAGTTTAAAGGGGGTACCATACGAGCAGTACTTC,.,TRBV27,.,14,TRBJ2-7
CASSFLGTSGTDTQYF,TGTGCCAGCAGTTTCCTCGGGACTAGCGGCACAGATACGCAGTATTTT,TRBD2,TRBV28,.,16,TRBJ2-3
CASSGTLRDNEQFF,TGCGCCAGTTCCGGGACGCTAAGAGACAATGAGCAGTTCTTC,.,TRBV5-1,few,14,TRBJ2-1
CASSPGGGNGGYTF,TGTGCCAGCAGCCCAGGGGGCGGGAACGGTGGCTACACCTTC,TRBD1,TRBV6-5,.,14,TRBJ1-2
CASMSPGPNYGYTF,TGTGCCAGCATGTCACCGGGGCCTAACTATGGCTACACCTTC,.,TRBV28,.,14,TRBJ1-2
CASSYSPGGSYGYTF,TGTGCCAGCAGCTACTCACCGGGGGGTAGCTATGGCTACACCTTC,.,TRBV11-2,.,15,TRBJ1-2
CASSGAEAFF,TGTGCCAGCAGCGGGGCTGAAGCTTTCTTT,.,TRBV7-9,.,10,TRBJ1-1
CAMASVGNTGELFF,TGTGCCATGGCTTCGGTTGGGAACACCGGGGAGCTGTTTTTT,.,TRBV10-3,.,14,TRBJ2-2
CASNRVLLRDRYNEQFF,TGTGCCAGCAACCGCGTGTTATTAAGGGACAGATACAATGAGCAGTTCTTC,.,TRBV21-1,.,17,TRBJ2-1
CASSLFTGLTEAFF,TGTGCCAGCAGTTTATTTACGGGGCTTACTGAAGCTTTCTTT,.,TRBV27,.,14,TRBJ1-1
CAISEASGRADNEQFF,TGTGCCATCAGTGAGGCTAGCGGGAGGGCGGACAATGAGCAGTTCTTC,TRBD2,TRBV10-3,.,16,TRBJ2-1
CASSESSGMNTGELFF,TGTGCCAGCAGTGAGAGTAGCGGGATGAACACCGGGGAGCTGTTTTTT,TRBD2,TRBV6-1,.,16,TRBJ2-2
CASSFRGRSDEQYF,TGCGCCAGCAGCTTTAGGGGGCGCTCGGACGAGCAGTACTTC,TRBD1,TRBV5-1,once,14,TRBJ2-7
CASSYGPTSYEQFF,TGTGCCAGCAGTTACGGACCGACTAGCTATGAGCAGTTCTTC,TRBD2,TRBV6-5,.,14,TRBJ2-1
CASSSSGRDEQYF,TGTGCCAGCTCATCGAGCGGGAGGGACGAGCAGTACTTC,TRBD2,TRBV18,once,13,TRBJ2-7
CASSLLGPPTDTQYF,TGTGCCAGCAGCTTATTGGGACCTCCTACAGATACGCAGTATTTT,.,TRBV7-3,.,15,TRBJ2-3
CASSEQQGGRTDTQYF,TGTGCCAGCAGCGAACAACAGGGGGGTCGCACAGATACGCAGTATTTT,TRBD1,TRBV7-9,.,16,TRBJ2-3
CAISDSTRLGGTDTQYF,TGTGCCATCAGTGACTCCACAAGGCTAGGGGGCACAGATACGCAGTATTTT,.,TRBV10-3,once,17,TRBJ2-3
CASSRPGTGSGEQFF,TGTGCCAGCAGTCGTCCCGGGACAGGGAGTGGTGAGCAGTTCTTC,TRBD1,TRBV2,.,15,TRBJ2-1
CASINQGTDTQYF,TGCGCCAGCATCAACCAGGGCACAGATACGCAGTATTTT,.,TRBV5-1,.,13,TRBJ2-3
CASSSRRGTGELFF,TGTGCCAGCAGCTCCAGACGAGGTACCGGGGAGCTGTTTTTT,.,TRBV11-1,.,14,TRBJ2-2
CASSEEDKLSYNSPLHF,TGTGCCAGCAGTGAGGAGGACAAACTCTCCTATAATTCACCCCTCCACTTT,.,TRBV6-1,.,17,TRBJ1-6
CASGRTRWETQYF,TGTGCCAGCGGACGAACAAGGTGGGAGACCCAGTACTTC,.,TRBV27,.,13,TRBJ2-5
CASSLGLAKNIQYF,TGTGCCAGCAGCTTGGGATTAGCCAAAAACATTCAGTACTTC,.,TRBV5-5,.,14,TRBJ2-4
CASRERGREKLFF,TGTGCCAGTAGAGAACGGGGACGGGAAAAACTGTTTTTT,.,TRBV19,.,13,TRBJ1-4
CASSLNWGQDTQYF,TGTGCCAGCAGCTTAAATTGGGGGCAAGATACGCAGTATTTT,.,TRBV11-3,few,14,TRBJ2-3
CASSLILGSGAEQYF,TGTGCCAGCAGTTTAATCTTGGGCAGCGGGGCCGAGCAGTACTTC,TRBD2,TRBV28,.,15,TRBJ2-7
CASSTYPGGSAYEQYF,TGTGCCAGTAGTACCTACCCGGGGGGCAGCGCCTACGAGCAGTACTTC,.,TRBV19,once,16,TRBJ2-7
CASSLVTSGMWGELFF,TGTGCCAGCAGCTTAGTCACTAGCGGGATGTGGGGGGAGCTGTTTTTT,TRBD2,TRBV7-2,.,16,TRBJ2-2
CARRQGSNQPQHF,TGTGCCAGGAGACAGGGGTCGAATCAGCCCCAGCATTTT,TRBD1,TRBV9,.,13,TRBJ1-5
CASSRQGPWDYGYTF,TGTGCCAGCAGCCGACAGGGGCCCTGGGACTATGGCTACACCTTC,TRBD1,TRBV6-5,.,15,TRBJ1-2
CASSLVRFATNEKLFF,TGTGCCAGCAGTTTGGTCCGGTTTGCAACTAATGAAAAACTGTTTTTT,.,TRBV28,.,16,TRBJ1-4
CASSNQLNTGELFF,TGTGCCAGCTCAAATCAATTGAACACCGGGGAGCTGTTTTTT,.,TRBV18,.,14,TRBJ2-2
CASKREGLRTGELFF,TGTGCCAGTAAGCGGGAGGGCCTTCGGACCGGGGAGCTGTTTTTT,TRBD2,TRBV19,.,15,TRBJ2-2
CASSSQTSSGLWVEQFF,TGTGCCAGCAGTTCGCAGACGTCGTCGGGCCTATGGGTTGAGCAGTTCTTC,.,TRBV28,many,17,TRBJ2-1
CASSGVVGTEAFF,TGTGCCAGCAGTGGGGTAGTAGGTACTGAAGCTTTCTTT,.,TRBV2,.,13,TRBJ1-1